This T cell receptor beta chain was recovered during a study of T cell responses to AZD1222 COVID-19 vaccine (dated by TCRdb to about 2021). Background for the entire study: TCR sequencing covered roughly 230 trial participants: around 210 given two doses of AZD1222 and around 25 given two doses of MenACWY control vaccine. Trial participants were enrolled by age into 18-55, 56-69 and 70-plus year subgroups, with approximately 160, 26 and 62 TCR-sequenced participants respectively.

This specimen's time point label, per the study, means: baseline before first vaccination. Sample treatment or condition, as interpreted from the label and publication: meningococcal conjugate vaccine given as trial control. Vaccinee samples came from UK trials COV001 and COV002, including a single-blind randomized controlled phase 2/3 trial of AZD1222 (ChAdOx1 nCoV-19) in healthy adults. For TCRbeta chain sequencing, PBMC samples from trial participants were taken at day 0 and at day 28 after the second dose. The CDR3 regions of human TCRbeta chains were subjected to immunosequencing. On the authors' methods: Repertoire TCRs were matched against a reference library of SARS-CoV-2-specific TCRs generated with the MIRA antigen-specificity platform. Breadth was defined as the fraction of unique TCRs that were SARS-CoV-2-associated. Depth was defined as the fraction of total T cells that were SARS-CoV-2-associated. Each spike-specific TCR was assigned to its reactive spike region and to a CD4 or CD8 class using the MIRA data. Log10-transformed breadth and depth values were compared by one-way ANOVA with Sidak's multiple comparisons tests. Drawn from immuneACCESS, this table holds only the in-frame rearrangements with V and J called that TCRdb kept. Clones are partly lost; checked studies trace under half to an unresolved V gene and leave the rest unexplained. V and J calls and clone size are copied from that table; D and trimming were computed from the DNA. This sample is represented by hundreds of thousands of clones; 85% to 95% of them were singletons. The ten top clones hold around 1% of the sample.

What the study reported, not specific to this receptor: Nearly half of unique spike-specific TCRs reportedly recognized epitopes outside regions mutated in the B.1.351 and B.1.1.7 variants. Vaccine-associated CD4 TCRs spanned the whole spike protein, with dominant responses in regions 160-218 and 743-854. The 56-69-year group was small, and its depth increase did not reach significance, likely because of low power. Because no day 14 peak-response samples were available, repertoires were characterized only after the peak T cell response. After two AZD1222 doses, spike-specific TCR breadth and depth were significantly higher than at day 0 and than in MenACWY recipients. Participants were mostly white British and included more females than males, and it was suggested by the authors that clonal diversity may have been underestimated. Conclusions about previously exposed vaccinees are limited because only six or seven AZD1222 recipients were SARS-CoV-2 seropositive at baseline.

Comments on this clone: Its antigen remains undetermined. Per-nucleotide qualities are absent, and no much larger clonotype sits a single base away.

CDR1 SGHRS and CDR2 YFSETQ were looked up in the germline V gene. Clipping removes 4 bases from V and 2 bases from J, with 5 as the unmatched junction base count. Counted from cysteine to phenylalanine, this CDR3 has 14 amino acids. The DNA shown is the 42-base CDR3, in frame from base 1. The material sequenced was peripheral blood, taken on day 0 of MenACWY control vaccination. The receptor chain draws on TRBV5-1 and TRBJ1-1, and 7 junctional nucleotides match TRBD1. This receptor was identified in an adult in good health. The DNA sequence reads TGCGCCAGCAGCCGAGACAGGGTTAACACTGAAGCTTTCTTT. This encodes CASSRDRVNTEAFF.